This passage covers 17 T cell receptor beta chains from one sample sequenced in a study of cytomegalovirus exposure and HLA in healthy donors. The PCR made use of 60 Vbeta and 13 Jbeta primers. TCRdb keeps only in-frame clones here, not all; method: immunoSEQ multiplex PCR. The sample comprises roughly 160,000 clones, roughly 83% of which are singletons, and about 1.2% rests with the top ten. Sequencing input: PBMCs. The receptors shown here come from a boy younger than 10 in good health and CMV-seronegative.

This sequence joins TRBV5-1 and TRBJ2-2; D is perhaps TRBD2 (6 bases). The CDR3 totals 15 residues. V lost 2 bases to trimming and J lost 2 bases, with 10 bases between them. Germline V gives CDR1 SGHRS, CDR2 YFSETQ. The CDR3 nucleotides read TGCGCCAGCAGCTTTGGTAGCGGTAACACCGGGGAGCTGTTTTTT. This encodes CASSFGSGNTGELFF.

This clone was observed a single time. The J gene is TRBJ1-1, the V gene TRBV21-1. TRBV21-1 is annotated as a pseudogene. CDR3 length: 15 amino acids. This chain's CDR3 is CASRLPCFSNTEAFF. The CDR3 nucleotides read TGTGCCAGCAGACTCCCCTGCTTTTCAAACACTGAAGCTTTCTTT.

This chain uses TRBV19 with TRBJ2-7, with 7 bases matching TRBD2. After removal of 4 bases from V and 3 bases from J, the junction contained 3 bases not matched to a gene. Looked up from germline, CDR1 is LNHDA and CDR2 is SQIVND (reference sequence). This CDR3 is 13 amino acids long. The CDR3 DNA sequence: TGTGCCAGTAGTAGCGGGAGTGGCTACGAGCAGTACTTC. It codes for CASSSGSGYEQYF.

CDR3 DNA: TGCGCCAGCAGCTTGCCGGGGGGCTCCTACAATGAGCAGTTCTTC. Encoded protein: CASSLPGGSYNEQFF. This rearrangement joins TRBV5-1 to TRBJ2-1; 7 bases are shared with TRBD2. The length of the CDR3 is 15 residues. The V and J ends lost 1 base and 0 bases, in that order; junction bases with no gene match: 1. Germline lookup yields CDR1 SGHRS and CDR2 YFSETQ.

The chain has TRBV7-6 and TRBJ2-7; D is possibly TRBD1 (5 bases). Germline V gene lookup returns CDR1 SGHVS and CDR2 FNYEAQ. This CDR3 comprises 13 residues. Between the trimmed V and J ends, which lost 1 base and 5 bases, there was a span of 9 bases. CDR3 sequence reads: CASSLGREDEQYF. The DNA for the CDR3 is TGTGCCAGCAGCTTAGGCAGGGAAGACGAGCAGTACTTC.

The CDR3 region is CASSDSYNSPLHF. In DNA form, the CDR3 reads TGCGCCAGCAGTGACAGTTATAATTCACCCCTCCACTTT. The rearrangement uses TRBV10-2 and TRBJ1-6; unclear D gene. This CDR3 is built from 13 residues. Trimming shortened V by 3 bases and J by 4 bases, and 4 bases separated the two germline ends. Germline values: CDR1 WSHSY, CDR2 SAAADI.

V gene TRBV11-2 combines with J gene TRBJ2-4; perhaps TRBD2 as D (6 bases). V was shortened by 3 bases and J by 3 bases, with 18 bases between the two germline ends. Germline loops: CDR1 SGHAT, CDR2 FQNNGV. The CDR3 loop spans 17 amino acids. The CDR3 DNA sequence: TGTGCCAGCAGCTTCGGGCGGGGCAAAGGTGTCAAAAACATTCAGTACTTC. Residues: CASSFGRGKGVKNIQYF.

This clone was counted only a few times. V gene TRBV27 combines with J gene TRBJ1-1; TRBD1 matches at 9 bases. The ends lost 3 bases at V and 0 bases at J; junction bases unmatched: 2. The CDR3 has 15 residues. Germline assignment: CDR1 MNHEY and CDR2 SMNVEV (reference sequence). The CDR3 sequence is CASSFRTGVNTEAFF. The CDR3 DNA follows: TGTGCCAGCAGTTTCAGGACAGGGGTGAACACTGAAGCTTTCTTT.

The gene calls are TRBV19 and TRBJ1-2; D ambiguous. Germline values: CDR1 LNHDA, CDR2 SQIVND (reference sequence). V lost 2 bases and J lost 10, with 14 bases in between. CDR3 length: 13 amino acids. Here the CDR3 DNA reads TGTGCCAGTAGTATAACGGAGCGGACCGACTACACCTTC. Translation gives CASSITERTDYTF.

V is TRBV29-1 and J is TRBJ2-5; 10 bases are shared with TRBD1. The germline gives CDR1 SQVTM, CDR2 ANQGSEA. Trimming took 4 bases from V and 2 from J; bases not matched to a gene: 1. There are 13 residues in the CDR3. The CDR3 DNA sequence: TGCAGCGTTGGGACAGGGGGTCAAGAGACCCAGTACTTC. Its protein product is CSVGTGGQETQYF.

V and J are TRBV4-3 and TRBJ2-3; possibly TRBD2 for D (5 bases). Trimming stripped 5 bases from V and 2 bases from J, with 14 bases between. The CDR3 contains 15 residues. Germline assignment: CDR1 LGHNA and CDR2 YSLEER. The CDR3: CASSAGAEATDTQYF. Here the CDR3 DNA reads TGCGCCAGCAGCGCCGGAGCGGAGGCCACAGATACGCAGTATTTT.

The rearrangement links TRBV28 to TRBJ2-1; 10 bases map to TRBD2. The CDR3 is made up of 17 amino acids. V shed 2 bases and J 4 bases; nucleotides not matched to a gene: 8. Germline lookup yields CDR1 MDHEN and CDR2 SYDVKM. The CDR3 spells CASSLELAGVSYNEQFF. The CDR3 nucleotides are TGTGCCAGCAGTTTAGAGCTAGCGGGAGTATCTTACAATGAGCAGTTCTTC.

V and J are TRBV5-6 and TRBJ2-3; D might be TRBD2 (6 bases). Germline-derived CDR1 and CDR2 are SGHDT and YYEEEE. V lost 5 bases to trimming and J lost 2 bases, with 15 bases between them. The CDR3 extends over 15 amino acids. CDR3 region: CASSQEGTFTDTQYF. In nucleotides, the CDR3 is TGTGCCAGCAGTCAGGAGGGGACCTTCACAGATACGCAGTATTTT.

This clone has only one observation. This chain joins TRBV7-2 and TRBJ1-2, with 8 bases aligning to TRBD1. This CDR3 contains 18 residues. The trim removed 5 bases at V and 4 bases at J, leaving 18 bases unmatched. CDR1 is SGHTA, CDR2 FQGNSA, per germline. The CDR3 nucleotides are TGTGCCAGCAGCAATTTCGCCGCGGGCAGGGGGCGGGCCTATGGCTACACCTTC. It yields the protein CASSNFAAGRGRAYGYTF.

This chain joins TRBV5-1 and TRBJ2-3; D is possibly TRBD2 (6 bases). Per germline, CDR1 SGHRS and CDR2 YFSETQ. This CDR3 has 16 amino acids. V dropped 4 bases and J dropped 1 base, with 16 bases sitting between them. The CDR3 DNA sequence: TGCGCCAGCAGCGCGACAGTAGGGGAGGGCACAGATACGCAGTATTTT. Residues: CASSATVGEGTDTQYF.

This chain links TRBV7-9 with TRBJ2-3, with D unclear. Germline V gene data show CDR1 as SEHNR and CDR2 as FQNEAQ (reference sequence). The CDR3 runs to 13 residues. Trimming pared 5 bases from V and 3 bases from J, leaving 9 bases between. CDR3 in amino acids: CASSPPGTDTQYF. CDR3 in DNA: TGTGCCAGCAGCCCCCCCGGGACAGATACGCAGTATTTT.

This sequence joins TRBV6-5 and TRBJ1-2, with D perhaps matching TRBD1 (6 bases). V was pared by 7 bases and J by 4 bases, with 13 bases between. CDR3 size: 13 residues. Germline CDR1 reads MNHEY; CDR2 reads SVGAGI. In nucleotides, the CDR3 is TGTGCCAGCACGGGGGGCGCAAGCTATGGCTACACCTTC. Its translation: CASTGGASYGYTF.